This T cell receptor beta chain derives from a study of blood T cell repertoires in COVID-19. Study-level information: Both acute and convalescent COVID-19 samples were obtained from the United States, Italy and Spain. Sample material is recorded as cDNA or gDNA derived from T cells, B-cell-depleted T cells, or PBMCs.

The CDR3 spans 15 residues. The ends were cut back, 3 bases at V and 8 bases at J, with 20 bases in the middle. Germline loops: CDR1 SGHKS, CDR2 YYEKEE (reference sequence). Original handling: From reference gene primer amplification, estimates of nucleated cell counts were derived. Sequencing was performed with immunoSEQ multiplex PCR; in TCRdb, only in-frame clones are kept and a portion is missing. V and J calls and clone size come straight from that table; D and trimming were deduced from the DNA. The top ten hold approximately 2.4% of the sample, which has roughly 240,000 clones, around 83% seen once.

Specimen: peripheral blood. The chain recombines TRBV5-5 with TRBJ1-1; TRBD1 might be the D (5 bases). This TCR came from a man in his forties who had recovered from COVID-19. CDR3 amino acids: CASSWGVRAGKEAFF. CDR3 DNA: TGTGCCAGCAGCTGGGGGGTGCGGGCAGGGAAGGAAGCTTTCTTT.